These T cell receptor beta chains were read from a single sample in a study of cytomegalovirus exposure and HLA in healthy donors. The table came from immunoSEQ multiplex PCR; TCRdb's copy has only in-frame clones and leaves some out. The sample has roughly 200,000 clones, less than 80% seen once; the top ten hold roughly 0.76%. Source material: PBMCs. The receptors come from a woman in her forties in good health and CMV-seronegative. Both conserved end residues are part of each CDR3. D genes are given only for firm matches. Rows may omit the clone size; those that give it use once, few, many or a size class.

v_call	j_call	clone_size	d_call	cdr3_aa	cdr3_nt
TRBV5-1	TRBJ2-5	NA	NA	CASSSSMQETQYF	TGCGCCAGCAGCTCCTCTATGCAAGAGACCCAGTACTTC
TRBV6-5	TRBJ2-7	few	TRBD2	CASVGTSGRAEYF	TGTGCCAGCGTTGGGACTAGCGGGAGGGCGGAGTACTTC
TRBV30	TRBJ1-6	NA	NA	CAWSTTGLNSPLHF	TGTGCCTGGAGTACTACAGGCCTAAATTCACCCCTCCACTTT
TRBV5-1	TRBJ2-7	NA	NA	CASGPALSLEQYF	TGCGCCAGCGGCCCAGCACTATCCCTCGAGCAGTACTTC
TRBV4-2	TRBJ2-7	once	TRBD2	CASSQGGPGGAIYEQYF	TGTGCCAGCAGCCAAGGGGGTCCGGGGGGGGCCATTTACGAGCAGTACTTC
TRBV30	TRBJ2-5	NA	TRBD1	CAWSVWTGQETQYF	TGTGCCTGGAGTGTCTGGACAGGTCAAGAGACCCAGTACTTC
TRBV10-2	TRBJ2-5	NA	NA	CASRPGARGTQETQYF	TGCGCCAGCAGACCAGGGGCGCGGGGGACCCAAGAGACCCAGTACTTC
TRBV6-4	TRBJ1-6	NA	NA	CASSDQGPNSPLHF	TGTGCCAGCAGCGACCAGGGCCCTAATTCACCCCTCCACTTT
TRBV15	TRBJ2-5	NA	NA	CATSRVGETQYF	TGTGCCACCAGCAGGGTCGGGGAGACCCAGTACTTC
TRBV5-4	TRBJ1-6	NA	NA	CASSSSLVGNSPLHF	TGTGCCAGCAGCTCATCCCTCGTGGGCAATTCACCCCTCCACTTT
TRBV2	TRBJ2-3	NA	TRBD2	CASSGLAGGSAFSTDTQYF	TGTGCCAGCAGTGGACTAGCGGGGGGGTCCGCCTTTAGCACAGATACGCAGTATTTT
TRBV5-1	TRBJ2-3	NA	TRBD2	CASSLGLAGGRGTQYF	TGCGCCAGCAGCTTGGGGCTAGCGGGGGGCCGGGGTACGCAGTATTTT
TRBV2	TRBJ2-1	NA	NA	CASTWGGASYNEQFF	TGTGCCAGCACATGGGGCGGCGCCTCCTACAATGAGCAGTTCTTC
TRBV9	TRBJ2-7	NA	TRBD1	CASSARPGGYEQYF	TGTGCCAGCAGCGCCCGCCCAGGGGGCTACGAGCAGTACTTC
TRBV25-1	TRBJ2-7	NA	TRBD2	CASSQPTSGGRYEQYF	TGTGCCAGCAGCCAGCCCACTAGCGGGGGGAGGTACGAGCAGTACTTC
TRBV5-1	TRBJ1-1	NA	TRBD1	CASSSGTGVEAFF	TGCGCCAGCAGCTCAGGGACAGGGGTTGAAGCTTTCTTT
TRBV7-9	TRBJ1-1	NA	NA	CASSLGQEYEAFF	TGTGCCAGCAGCTTAGGACAGGAGTATGAAGCTTTCTTT
TRBV7-8	TRBJ2-3	NA	TRBD2	CASSFPTSGVPDTQYF	TGTGCCAGCAGCTTCCCCACTAGCGGGGTCCCAGATACGCAGTATTTT
TRBV15	TRBJ2-7	NA	NA	CATSSPGLGAYEQYF	TGTGCCACCAGCAGCCCAGGGTTAGGGGCGTACGAGCAGTACTTC
TRBV6-1	TRBJ2-7	NA	TRBD2	CASRRELAGVEQYF	TGTGCCAGCAGGAGGGAGCTAGCGGGAGTTGAGCAGTACTTC
TRBV10-3	TRBJ2-1	NA	NA	CAISEELGAYNEQFF	TGTGCCATCAGTGAAGAGTTGGGAGCCTACAATGAGCAGTTCTTC
TRBV19	TRBJ1-1	NA	NA	CASSIDLGSAEAFF	TGTGCCAGTAGTATAGATCTGGGGAGCGCGGAAGCTTTCTTT